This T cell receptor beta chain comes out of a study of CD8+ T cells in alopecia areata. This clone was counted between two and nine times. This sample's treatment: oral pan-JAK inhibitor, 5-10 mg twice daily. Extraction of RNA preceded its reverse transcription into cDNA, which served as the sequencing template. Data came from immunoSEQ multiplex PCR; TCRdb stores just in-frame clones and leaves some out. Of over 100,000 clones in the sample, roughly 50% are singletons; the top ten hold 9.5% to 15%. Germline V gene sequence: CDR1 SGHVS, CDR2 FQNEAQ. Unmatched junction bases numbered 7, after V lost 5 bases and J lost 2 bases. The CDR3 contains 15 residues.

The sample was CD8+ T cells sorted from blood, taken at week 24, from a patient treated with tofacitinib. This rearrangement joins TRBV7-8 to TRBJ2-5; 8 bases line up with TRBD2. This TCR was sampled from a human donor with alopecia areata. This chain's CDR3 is CASSLSAGGQETQYF. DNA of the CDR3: TGTGCCAGCAGCCTCTCGGCGGGGGGTCAAGAGACCCAGTACTTC.